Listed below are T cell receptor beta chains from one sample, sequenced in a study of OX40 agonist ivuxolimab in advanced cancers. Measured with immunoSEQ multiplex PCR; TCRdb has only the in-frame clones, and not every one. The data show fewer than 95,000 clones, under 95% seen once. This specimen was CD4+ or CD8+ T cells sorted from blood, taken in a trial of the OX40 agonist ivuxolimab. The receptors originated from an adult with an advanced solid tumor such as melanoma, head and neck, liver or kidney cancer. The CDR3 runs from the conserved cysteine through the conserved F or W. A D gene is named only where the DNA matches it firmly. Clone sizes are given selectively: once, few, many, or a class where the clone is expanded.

CDR3aa: CAWSDPTGSSLVFFFETQYF; CDR3nt: TGTGCCTGGAGTGACCCGACAGGGTCCAGTTTAGTGTTTTTTTTTGAGACCCAGTACTTC; j_gene: TRBJ2-5; d_gene: TRBD1; v_gene: TRBV30; abundance: NA
CDR3aa: CASSSRGNELFF; CDR3nt: TGTGCCAGCAGTTCAAGAGGGAATGAGCTGTTTTTT; j_gene: TRBJ2-2; d_gene: NA; v_gene: TRBV6-5; abundance: NA
CDR3aa: CASGFPDRGGRNYGYTF; CDR3nt: TGTGCTAGTGGTTTCCCCGACAGGGGTGGACGTAACTATGGCTACACCTTC; j_gene: TRBJ1-2; d_gene: TRBD1; v_gene: TRBV12-5; abundance: NA
CDR3aa: CASSQVGGPQETQYF; CDR3nt: TGCGCCAGCAGCCAAGTTGGTGGCCCCCAAGAGACCCAGTACTTC; j_gene: TRBJ2-5; d_gene: NA; v_gene: TRBV4-3; abundance: NA
CDR3aa: CASSSIGRGETYGYTF; CDR3nt: TGTGCCAGCAGTAGCATTGGCAGGGGAGAGACCTATGGCTACACCTTC; j_gene: TRBJ1-2; d_gene: NA; v_gene: TRBV27; abundance: NA
CDR3aa: CASSQEGTDTQYF; CDR3nt: TGCGCCAGCAGCCAAGAAGGCACAGATACGCAGTATTTT; j_gene: TRBJ2-3; d_gene: NA; v_gene: TRBV4-1; abundance: once
CDR3aa: CASSPWDTGELFF; CDR3nt: TGTGCCAGCAGCCCGTGGGACACCGGGGAGCTGTTTTTT; j_gene: TRBJ2-2; d_gene: NA; v_gene: TRBV9; abundance: once
CDR3aa: CAWSVGLNTEAFF; CDR3nt: TGTGCCTGGTCGGTGGGGTTGAACACTGAAGCTTTCTTT; j_gene: TRBJ1-1; d_gene: NA; v_gene: TRBV30; abundance: few
CDR3aa: CSVARDYEQYF; CDR3nt: TGCAGCGTTGCGAGGGACTACGAGCAGTACTTC; j_gene: TRBJ2-7; d_gene: NA; v_gene: TRBV29-1; abundance: NA
CDR3aa: CASSAYTEAFF; CDR3nt: TGTGCCAGCAGTGCGTACACTGAAGCTTTCTTT; j_gene: TRBJ1-1; d_gene: NA; v_gene: TRBV2; abundance: NA
CDR3aa: CASRGVGGQGKVTLHF; CDR3nt: TGTGCCAGCAGGGGAGTTGGGGGACAGGGAAAAGTAACCCTCCACTTT; j_gene: TRBJ1-6; d_gene: TRBD1; v_gene: TRBV27; abundance: once
CDR3aa: CASSLLINTDTQYF; CDR3nt: TGTGCCAGCAGCCTACTGATAAACACAGATACGCAGTATTTT; j_gene: TRBJ2-3; d_gene: NA; v_gene: TRBV5-5; abundance: NA
CDR3aa: CASSQVKRLGETQYF; CDR3nt: TGTGCCAGCAGCCAAGTAAAGCGCTTGGGCGAGACCCAGTACTTC; j_gene: TRBJ2-5; d_gene: NA; v_gene: TRBV4-2; abundance: once
CDR3aa: CASSLEDRPNNEQFF; CDR3nt: TGTGCCAGCAGCTTGGAAGACAGGCCAAACAATGAGCAGTTCTTC; j_gene: TRBJ2-1; d_gene: NA; v_gene: TRBV5-6; abundance: NA
CDR3aa: CASSYSGRGDGYTF; CDR3nt: TGTGCCAGCAGTTACTCGGGCAGGGGGGATGGCTACACCTTC; j_gene: TRBJ1-2; d_gene: TRBD1; v_gene: TRBV6-5; abundance: NA
CDR3aa: CASSFVGTHAVHEQYF; CDR3nt: TGTGCCAGCAGCTTTGTAGGGACTCACGCGGTACACGAGCAGTACTTC; j_gene: TRBJ2-7; d_gene: NA; v_gene: TRBV7-9; abundance: NA
CDR3aa: CASSESMGRNYGYTF; CDR3nt: TGTGCCAGCAGTGAAAGTATGGGCAGAAACTATGGCTACACCTTC; j_gene: TRBJ1-2; d_gene: NA; v_gene: TRBV2; abundance: NA
CDR3aa: CASSVGGESNQPQHF; CDR3nt: TGTGCCAGCAGCGTGGGGGGAGAGAGCAATCAGCCCCAGCATTTT; j_gene: TRBJ1-5; d_gene: NA; v_gene: TRBV9; abundance: NA
CDR3aa: CASSGAGNPLYGYTF; CDR3nt: TGTGCCAGCAGTGGTGCAGGGAACCCCCTCTATGGCTACACCTTC; j_gene: TRBJ1-2; d_gene: NA; v_gene: TRBV2; abundance: NA
CDR3aa: CASSAGNRDRESGEQYF; CDR3nt: TGTGCCAGCAGCGCTGGGAACCGGGACAGGGAATCGGGGGAGCAGTACTTC; j_gene: TRBJ2-7; d_gene: TRBD1; v_gene: TRBV9; abundance: NA
CDR3aa: CASSPAGDEQYF; CDR3nt: TGTGCCAGCAGCCCAGCGGGGGACGAGCAGTACTTC; j_gene: TRBJ2-7; d_gene: TRBD2; v_gene: TRBV7-6; abundance: once
CDR3aa: CASSETLQGSLNTEAFF; CDR3nt: TGTGCCAGTAGCGAAACTTTACAGGGCTCCCTGAACACTGAAGCTTTCTTT; j_gene: TRBJ1-1; d_gene: NA; v_gene: TRBV19; abundance: NA
CDR3aa: CASSHIIPGEDTDTQYF; CDR3nt: TGTGCCAGCAGCCACATAATTCCGGGGGAGGACACAGATACGCAGTATTTT; j_gene: TRBJ2-3; d_gene: NA; v_gene: TRBV7-2; abundance: NA
CDR3aa: CSVEAGDRAYGYTF; CDR3nt: TGCAGCGTTGAGGCAGGCGATAGAGCCTATGGCTACACCTTC; j_gene: TRBJ1-2; d_gene: NA; v_gene: TRBV29-1; abundance: NA
CDR3aa: CASFLGGLNTEAFF; CDR3nt: TGTGCCAGCTTCTTGGGGGGGTTGAACACTGAAGCTTTCTTT; j_gene: TRBJ1-1; d_gene: NA; v_gene: TRBV6-6; abundance: NA
CDR3aa: CASSPGLGYEQYF; CDR3nt: TGCGCCAGCAGCCCCGGACTTGGCTACGAGCAGTACTTC; j_gene: TRBJ2-7; d_gene: NA; v_gene: TRBV5-1; abundance: NA
CDR3aa: CSVADRGLTTGELFF; CDR3nt: TGCAGCGTTGCGGACAGGGGGCTCACCACCGGGGAGCTGTTTTTT; j_gene: TRBJ2-2; d_gene: TRBD1; v_gene: TRBV29-1; abundance: NA
CDR3aa: CASRRLAATGELFF; CDR3nt: TGTGCCAGCAGGCGACTAGCGGCTACCGGGGAGCTGTTTTTT; j_gene: TRBJ2-2; d_gene: TRBD2; v_gene: TRBV14; abundance: NA
CDR3aa: CASSYSIDGQINQPQHF; CDR3nt: TGCGCCAGCAGTTACTCTATTGATGGACAGATCAATCAGCCCCAGCATTTT; j_gene: TRBJ1-5; d_gene: NA; v_gene: TRBV10-2; abundance: once
CDR3aa: CASSLTGERNTEAFF; CDR3nt: TGTGCCAGCAGTCTTACAGGGGAAAGGAACACTGAAGCTTTCTTT; j_gene: TRBJ1-1; d_gene: TRBD1; v_gene: TRBV2; abundance: NA
CDR3aa: CASSFALHRGKNGYTF; CDR3nt: TGTGCCAGCAGTTTTGCCCTACACAGGGGGAAAAATGGCTACACCTTC; j_gene: TRBJ1-2; d_gene: TRBD1; v_gene: TRBV28; abundance: once
CDR3aa: CASSQAPPLDDRYYGYTF; CDR3nt: TGCGCCAGCAGCCAAGCGCCCCCCCTCGATGACCGCTACTATGGCTACACCTTC; j_gene: TRBJ1-2; d_gene: NA; v_gene: TRBV4-1; abundance: NA
CDR3aa: CASSTGTGTYEQYF; CDR3nt: TGCGCCAGCAGCACCGGGACAGGGACCTACGAGCAGTACTTC; j_gene: TRBJ2-7; d_gene: TRBD1; v_gene: TRBV4-1; abundance: NA
CDR3aa: CASSFQGKPQHF; CDR3nt: TGTGCCAGCAGTTTCCAGGGCAAGCCCCAGCATTTT; j_gene: TRBJ1-5; d_gene: NA; v_gene: TRBV27; abundance: NA
CDR3aa: CAWSVSRDRGTEAFF; CDR3nt: TGTGCCTGGAGTGTAAGCCGGGACAGGGGCACTGAAGCTTTCTTT; j_gene: TRBJ1-1; d_gene: TRBD1; v_gene: TRBV30; abundance: NA
CDR3aa: CASSYTTNTGELFF; CDR3nt: TGTGCCAGCAGTTACACTACGAACACCGGGGAGCTGTTTTTT; j_gene: TRBJ2-2; d_gene: NA; v_gene: TRBV6-5; abundance: NA
CDR3aa: CASSSWTSGSTETQYF; CDR3nt: TGCGCCAGCAGCTCCTGGACTAGCGGGAGTACTGAGACCCAGTACTTC; j_gene: TRBJ2-5; d_gene: TRBD2; v_gene: TRBV5-1; abundance: NA
CDR3aa: CASSLRDGDNEQFF; CDR3nt: TGTGCCAGCAGTCTCCGGGACGGTGACAATGAGCAGTTCTTC; j_gene: TRBJ2-1; d_gene: NA; v_gene: TRBV27; abundance: once
CDR3aa: CASSSGWQGGTDTQYF; CDR3nt: TGCGCCAGCAGCTCGGGGTGGCAGGGGGGGACAGATACGCAGTATTTT; j_gene: TRBJ2-3; d_gene: NA; v_gene: TRBV5-1; abundance: NA
CDR3aa: CASTQSENTIYF; CDR3nt: TGTGCCAGTACGCAGAGTGAAAACACCATATATTTT; j_gene: TRBJ1-3; d_gene: NA; v_gene: TRBV19; abundance: NA
CDR3aa: CASSRRDSYGYTF; CDR3nt: TGTGCCAGCAGCCGACGGGACAGCTATGGCTACACCTTC; j_gene: TRBJ1-2; d_gene: TRBD1; v_gene: TRBV27; abundance: NA
CDR3aa: CASSVNSGYNEQFF; CDR3nt: TGTGCCAGCAGCGTGAATAGCGGATACAATGAGCAGTTCTTC; j_gene: TRBJ2-1; d_gene: NA; v_gene: TRBV9; abundance: NA
CDR3aa: CASSHAQGNSNYGYTF; CDR3nt: TGTGCCAGCAGTCACGCACAGGGGAACTCTAACTATGGCTACACCTTC; j_gene: TRBJ1-2; d_gene: TRBD1; v_gene: TRBV6-6; abundance: NA
CDR3aa: CASSLRGGSNYGYTF; CDR3nt: TGTGCCAGCAGTTTACGCGGGGGCAGTAACTATGGCTACACCTTC; j_gene: TRBJ1-2; d_gene: NA; v_gene: TRBV27; abundance: NA
CDR3aa: CASSSSAGASTDTQYF; CDR3nt: TGTGCCAGCAGTTCCTCGGCGGGGGCTAGCACAGATACGCAGTATTTT; j_gene: TRBJ2-3; d_gene: NA; v_gene: TRBV2; abundance: NA
CDR3aa: CSVEGLAGGASTYEQYF; CDR3nt: TGCAGCGTTGAGGGACTAGCGGGAGGCGCGTCAACCTACGAGCAGTACTTC; j_gene: TRBJ2-7; d_gene: TRBD2; v_gene: TRBV29-1; abundance: NA
CDR3aa: CASSEDSLYEQYF; CDR3nt: TGTGCCAGCAGCGAAGACAGCCTCTACGAGCAGTACTTC; j_gene: TRBJ2-7; d_gene: NA; v_gene: TRBV5-4; abundance: NA
CDR3aa: CAGSWGDYEQYF; CDR3nt: TGTGCCGGCTCGTGGGGGGACTACGAGCAGTACTTC; j_gene: TRBJ2-7; d_gene: NA; v_gene: TRBV7-9; abundance: medium-sized
CDR3aa: CASSHGQGVYEQYF; CDR3nt: TGTGCCAGCAGCCACGGACAGGGGGTTTACGAGCAGTACTTC; j_gene: TRBJ2-7; d_gene: TRBD1; v_gene: TRBV14; abundance: NA
CDR3aa: CASSPNRDKPYNEQFF; CDR3nt: TGTGCCAGCAGCCCCAACCGGGACAAACCTTACAATGAGCAGTTCTTC; j_gene: TRBJ2-1; d_gene: NA; v_gene: TRBV7-6; abundance: NA
CDR3aa: CASSPRDRGNIQYF; CDR3nt: TGTGCCAGCTCACCACGGGACAGGGGAAACATTCAGTACTTC; j_gene: TRBJ2-4; d_gene: TRBD1; v_gene: TRBV18; abundance: NA
CDR3aa: CASSQGLAVYNEQFF; CDR3nt: TGTGCCAGCAGCCAGGGACTAGCGGTCTACAATGAGCAGTTCTTC; j_gene: TRBJ2-1; d_gene: TRBD2; v_gene: TRBV7-9; abundance: NA
CDR3aa: CASSVGHPDTEAFF; CDR3nt: TGTGCCAGCAGCGTAGGACACCCGGACACTGAAGCTTTCTTT; j_gene: TRBJ1-1; d_gene: NA; v_gene: TRBV9; abundance: NA
CDR3aa: CASSSTSGTTDTQYF; CDR3nt: TGTGCCAGCAGCTCTACTAGCGGGACCACAGATACGCAGTATTTT; j_gene: TRBJ2-3; d_gene: TRBD2; v_gene: TRBV7-9; abundance: NA
CDR3aa: CAWQGLQETQYF; CDR3nt: TGTGCCTGGCAAGGCTTGCAAGAGACCCAGTACTTC; j_gene: TRBJ2-5; d_gene: NA; v_gene: TRBV30; abundance: NA
CDR3aa: CASTLSDEQFF; CDR3nt: TGTGCCAGCACCTTGAGCGATGAGCAGTTCTTC; j_gene: TRBJ2-1; d_gene: NA; v_gene: TRBV6-5; abundance: NA
CDR3aa: CASSQTTGYGYTF; CDR3nt: TGCGCCAGCAGCCAGACTACAGGGTATGGCTACACCTTC; j_gene: TRBJ1-2; d_gene: NA; v_gene: TRBV4-1; abundance: NA
CDR3aa: CASSLDFSSTYEQYF; CDR3nt: TGTGCCAGCAGCTTAGACTTCAGCAGCACCTACGAGCAGTACTTC; j_gene: TRBJ2-7; d_gene: NA; v_gene: TRBV11-3; abundance: NA
CDR3aa: CASSFDVYNEQFF; CDR3nt: TGTGCCAGCAGCTTCGACGTGTACAATGAGCAGTTCTTC; j_gene: TRBJ2-1; d_gene: NA; v_gene: TRBV5-6; abundance: NA
CDR3aa: CASSIKFGSYNEQFF; CDR3nt: TGTGCCAGTAGTATAAAATTTGGCTCCTACAATGAGCAGTTCTTC; j_gene: TRBJ2-1; d_gene: NA; v_gene: TRBV19; abundance: NA